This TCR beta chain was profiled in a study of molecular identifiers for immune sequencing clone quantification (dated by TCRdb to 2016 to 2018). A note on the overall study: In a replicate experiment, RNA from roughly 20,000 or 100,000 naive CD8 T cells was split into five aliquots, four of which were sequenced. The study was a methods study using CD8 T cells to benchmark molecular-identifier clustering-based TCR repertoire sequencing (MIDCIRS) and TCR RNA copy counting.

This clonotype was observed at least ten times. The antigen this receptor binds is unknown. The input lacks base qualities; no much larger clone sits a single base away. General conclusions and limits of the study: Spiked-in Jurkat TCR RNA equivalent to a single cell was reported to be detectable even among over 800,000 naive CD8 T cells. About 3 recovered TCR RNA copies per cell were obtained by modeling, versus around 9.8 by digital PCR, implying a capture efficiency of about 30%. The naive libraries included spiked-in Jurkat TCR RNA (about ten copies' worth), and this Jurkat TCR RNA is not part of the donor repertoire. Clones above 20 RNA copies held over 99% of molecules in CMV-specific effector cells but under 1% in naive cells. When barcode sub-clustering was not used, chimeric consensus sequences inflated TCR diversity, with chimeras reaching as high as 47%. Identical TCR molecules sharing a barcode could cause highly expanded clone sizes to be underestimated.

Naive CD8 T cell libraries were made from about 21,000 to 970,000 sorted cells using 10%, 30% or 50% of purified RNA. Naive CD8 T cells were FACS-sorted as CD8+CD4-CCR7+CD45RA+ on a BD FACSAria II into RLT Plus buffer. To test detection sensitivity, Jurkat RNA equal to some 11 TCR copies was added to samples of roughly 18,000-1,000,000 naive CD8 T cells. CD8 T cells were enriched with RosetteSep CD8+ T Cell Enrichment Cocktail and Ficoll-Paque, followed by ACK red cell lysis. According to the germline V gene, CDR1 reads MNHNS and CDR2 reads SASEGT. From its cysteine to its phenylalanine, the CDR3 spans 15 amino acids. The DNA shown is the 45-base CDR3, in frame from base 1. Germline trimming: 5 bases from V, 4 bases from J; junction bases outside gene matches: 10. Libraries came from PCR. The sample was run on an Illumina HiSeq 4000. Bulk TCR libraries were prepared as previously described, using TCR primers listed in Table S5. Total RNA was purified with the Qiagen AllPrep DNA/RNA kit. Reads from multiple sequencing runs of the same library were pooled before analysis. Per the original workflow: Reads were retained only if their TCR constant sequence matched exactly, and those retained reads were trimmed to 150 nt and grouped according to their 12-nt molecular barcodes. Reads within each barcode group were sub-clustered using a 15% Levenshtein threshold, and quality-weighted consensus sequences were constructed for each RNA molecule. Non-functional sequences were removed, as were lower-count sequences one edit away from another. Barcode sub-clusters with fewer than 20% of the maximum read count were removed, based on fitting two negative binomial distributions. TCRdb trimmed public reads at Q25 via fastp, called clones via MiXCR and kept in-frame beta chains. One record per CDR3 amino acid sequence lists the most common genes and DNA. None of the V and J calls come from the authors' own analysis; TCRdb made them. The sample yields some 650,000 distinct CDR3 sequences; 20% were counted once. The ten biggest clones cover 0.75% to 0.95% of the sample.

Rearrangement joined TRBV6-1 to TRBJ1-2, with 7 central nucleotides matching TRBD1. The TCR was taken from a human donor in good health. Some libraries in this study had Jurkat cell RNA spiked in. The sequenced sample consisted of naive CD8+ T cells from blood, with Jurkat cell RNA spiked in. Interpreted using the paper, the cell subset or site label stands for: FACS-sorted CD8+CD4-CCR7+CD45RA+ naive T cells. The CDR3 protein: CASSYTGTVLYGYTF. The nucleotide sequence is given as TGTGCCAGCAGTTACACCGGGACAGTACTCTATGGCTACACCTTC.